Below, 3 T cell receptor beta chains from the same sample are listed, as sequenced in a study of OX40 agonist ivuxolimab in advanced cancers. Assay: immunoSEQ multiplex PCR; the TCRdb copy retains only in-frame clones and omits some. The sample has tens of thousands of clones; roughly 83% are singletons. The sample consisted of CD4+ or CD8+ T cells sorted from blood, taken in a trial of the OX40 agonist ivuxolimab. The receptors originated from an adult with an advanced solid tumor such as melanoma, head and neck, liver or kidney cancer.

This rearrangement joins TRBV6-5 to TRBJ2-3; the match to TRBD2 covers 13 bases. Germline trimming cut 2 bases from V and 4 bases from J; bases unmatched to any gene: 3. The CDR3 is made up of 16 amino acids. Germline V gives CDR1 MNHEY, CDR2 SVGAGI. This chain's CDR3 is CASSYGTSGVADTQYF. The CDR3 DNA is TGTGCCAGCAGTTACGGGACTAGCGGGGTCGCAGATACGCAGTATTTT.

The chain's CDR3 is CASSFGGLSYEQYF. DNA for the CDR3: TGTGCCAGCAGCTTCGGAGGGCTCTCCTACGAGCAGTACTTC. The J gene is TRBJ2-7, the V gene TRBV11-2, with D perhaps TRBD2 (6 bases). Trimming cost V 3 bases and J 0 bases, with 9 bases left between them. Germline V gene sequence: CDR1 SGHAT, CDR2 FQNNGV. CDR3 length: 14 amino acids. The full variable domain, rest sourced from reference TRBV11-2 and TRBJ2-7, is EAGVAQSPRYKIIEKRQSVAFWCNPISGHATLYWYQQILGQGPKLLIQFQNNGVVDDSQLPKDRFSAERLKGVDSTLKIQPAKLEDSAVYLCASSFGGLSYEQYFGPGTRLTVT.

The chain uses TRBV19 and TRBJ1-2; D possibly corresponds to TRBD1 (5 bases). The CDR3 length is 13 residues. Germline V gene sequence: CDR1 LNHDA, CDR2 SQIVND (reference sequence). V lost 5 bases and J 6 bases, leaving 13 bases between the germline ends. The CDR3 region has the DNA TGTGCCAGTAGTCCCGACGGGGCAAATGGCTACACCTTC. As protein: CASSPDGANGYTF. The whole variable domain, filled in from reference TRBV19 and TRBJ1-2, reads DGGITQSPKYLFRKEGQNVTLSCEQNLNHDAMYWYRQDPGQGLRLIYYSQIVNDFQKGDIAEGYSVSREKKESFPLTVTSAQKNPTAFYLCASSPDGANGYTFGSGTRLTVV.